This T cell receptor (beta chain) was identified in a study of blood T cell repertoires in COVID-19. Method: immunoSEQ multiplex PCR; TCRdb's copy keeps in-frame clones and lacks some. This sample yields about 270,000 clones, of which about 88% are seen a single time; 3% belongs to the top ten. CDR3 length equals 15 residues. The V and J ends lost 3 bases and 6 bases, in that order; junction bases with no gene match: 7. The germline V gene has CDR1 GTSNPN and CDR2 SVGIG (reference sequence). The sample consisted of PBMCs or T cells enriched from blood (not recorded which). This sequence was found in a woman in her forties or fifties who had recovered from COVID-19. The gene calls are TRBV30 and TRBJ2-1; 11 bases align to TRBD1. In DNA form, the CDR3 reads TGTGCCTGGAGGGACAGGGGGCATTCATCCAATGAGCAGTTCTTC. It codes for CAWRDRGHSSNEQFF. Full variable domain (remainder filled in from reference TRBV30 and TRBJ2-1): SQTIHQWPATLVQPVGSPLSLECTVEGTSNPNLYWYRQAAGRGLQLLFYSVGIGQISSEVPQNLSASRPQDRQFILSSKKLLLSDSGFYLCAWRDRGHSSNEQFFGPGTRLTVL.